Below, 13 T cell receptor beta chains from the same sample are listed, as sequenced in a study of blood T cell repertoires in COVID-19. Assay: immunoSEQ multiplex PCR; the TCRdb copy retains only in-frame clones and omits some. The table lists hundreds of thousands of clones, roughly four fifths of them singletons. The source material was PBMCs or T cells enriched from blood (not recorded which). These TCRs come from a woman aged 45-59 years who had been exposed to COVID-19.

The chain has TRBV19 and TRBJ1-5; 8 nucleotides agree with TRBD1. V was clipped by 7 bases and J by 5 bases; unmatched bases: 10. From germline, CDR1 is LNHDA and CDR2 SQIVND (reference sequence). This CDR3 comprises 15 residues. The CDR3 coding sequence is TGTGCCAGTAACGCGGACAGGGAGGGGCATCAGCCCCAGCATTTT. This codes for CASNADREGHQPQHF.

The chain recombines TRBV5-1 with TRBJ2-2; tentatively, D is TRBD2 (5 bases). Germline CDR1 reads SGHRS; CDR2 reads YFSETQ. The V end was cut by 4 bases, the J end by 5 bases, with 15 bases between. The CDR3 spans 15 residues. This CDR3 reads CASSGIDTGTGELFF. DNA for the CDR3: TGCGCCAGCAGCGGCATTGACACGGGGACCGGGGAGCTGTTTTTT.

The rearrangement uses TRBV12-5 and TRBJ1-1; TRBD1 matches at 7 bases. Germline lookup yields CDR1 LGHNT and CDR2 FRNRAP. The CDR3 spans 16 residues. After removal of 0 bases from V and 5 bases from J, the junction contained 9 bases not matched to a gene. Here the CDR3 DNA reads TGTGCTAGTGGTTTGGTACTAGGGGGCTTTGTAACTGAAGCTTTCTTT. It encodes CASGLVLGGFVTEAFF.

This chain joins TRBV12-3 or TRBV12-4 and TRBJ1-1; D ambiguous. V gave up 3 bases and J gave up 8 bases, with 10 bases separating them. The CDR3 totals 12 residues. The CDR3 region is CASSFSEGEAFF. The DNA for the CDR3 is TGTGCCAGCAGTTTTTCGGAGGGAGAAGCTTTCTTT.

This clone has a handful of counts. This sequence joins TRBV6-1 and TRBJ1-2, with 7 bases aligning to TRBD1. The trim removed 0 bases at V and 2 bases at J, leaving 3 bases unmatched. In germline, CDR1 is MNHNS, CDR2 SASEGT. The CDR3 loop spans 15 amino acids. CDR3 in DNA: TGTGCCAGCAGTGAAGCGTGGACAGGAAACTATGGCTACACCTTC. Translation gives CASSEAWTGNYGYTF.

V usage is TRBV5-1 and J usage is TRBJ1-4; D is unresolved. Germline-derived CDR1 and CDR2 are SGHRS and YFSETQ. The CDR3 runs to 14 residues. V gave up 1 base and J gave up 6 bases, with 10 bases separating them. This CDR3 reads CASSLYGGDEKLFF. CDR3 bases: TGCGCCAGCAGCTTGTACGGTGGTGATGAAAAACTGTTTTTT.

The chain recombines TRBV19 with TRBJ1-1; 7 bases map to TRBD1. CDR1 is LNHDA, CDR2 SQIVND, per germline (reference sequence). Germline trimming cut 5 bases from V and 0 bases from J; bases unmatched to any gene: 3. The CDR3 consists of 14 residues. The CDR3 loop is CASSARGMNTEAFF. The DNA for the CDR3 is TGTGCCAGTAGTGCCAGGGGGATGAACACTGAAGCTTTCTTT. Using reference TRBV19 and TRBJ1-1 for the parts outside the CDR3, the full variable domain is DGGITQSPKYLFRKEGQNVTLSCEQNLNHDAMYWYRQDPGQGLRLIYYSQIVNDFQKGDIAEGYSVSREKKESFPLTVTSAQKNPTAFYLCASSARGMNTEAFFGQGTRLTVV.

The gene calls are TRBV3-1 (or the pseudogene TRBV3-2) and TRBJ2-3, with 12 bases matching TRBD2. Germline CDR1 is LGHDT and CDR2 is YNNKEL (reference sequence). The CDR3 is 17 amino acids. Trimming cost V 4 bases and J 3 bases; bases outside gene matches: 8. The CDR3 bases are TGTGCCAGCAGCCCCTCCCTAGCGGGGGGGCTGACAGATACGCAGTATTTT. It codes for CASSPSLAGGLTDTQYF.

CDR3 loop: CASNRDIGSYNEQFF. The DNA of the CDR3 is TGTGCCAGCAACAGGGACATAGGATCCTACAATGAGCAGTTCTTC. The gene calls are TRBV9 and TRBJ2-1; TRBD1 might be the D (6 bases). The CDR3 runs to 15 residues. With 6 bases removed from V and 1 base from J, the gap between germline ends came to 14 bases. Germline V gene data show CDR1 as SGDLS and CDR2 as YYNGEE.

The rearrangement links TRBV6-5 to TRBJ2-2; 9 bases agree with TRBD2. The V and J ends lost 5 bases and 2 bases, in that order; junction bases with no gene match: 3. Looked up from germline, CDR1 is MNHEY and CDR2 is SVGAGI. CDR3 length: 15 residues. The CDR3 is CASSTGTSNTGELFF. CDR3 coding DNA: TGTGCCAGCAGTACAGGGACTAGCAACACCGGGGAGCTGTTTTTT.

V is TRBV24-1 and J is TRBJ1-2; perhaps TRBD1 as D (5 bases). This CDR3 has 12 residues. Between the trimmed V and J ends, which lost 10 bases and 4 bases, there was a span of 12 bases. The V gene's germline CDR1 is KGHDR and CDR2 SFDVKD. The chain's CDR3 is CATSTGGYGYTF. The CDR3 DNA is TGTGCCACTTCAACCGGGGGCTATGGCTACACCTTC.

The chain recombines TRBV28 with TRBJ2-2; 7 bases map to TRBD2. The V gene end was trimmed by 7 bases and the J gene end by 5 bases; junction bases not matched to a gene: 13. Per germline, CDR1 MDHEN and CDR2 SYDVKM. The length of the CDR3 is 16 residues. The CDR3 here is CASIPAGGGMTGELFF. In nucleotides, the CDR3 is TGTGCCAGCATCCCAGCCGGGGGAGGGATGACCGGGGAGCTGTTTTTT.

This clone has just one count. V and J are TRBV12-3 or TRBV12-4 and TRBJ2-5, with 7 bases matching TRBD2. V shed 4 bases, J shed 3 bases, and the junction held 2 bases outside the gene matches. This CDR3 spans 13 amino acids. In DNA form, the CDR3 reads TGTGCCAGCAGTTCCCTAGCGGAAGAGACCCAGTACTTC. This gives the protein CASSSLAEETQYF.